Listed below are T cell receptor beta chains from one sample, sequenced in a study of blood T cell repertoires in COVID-19. The protocol was immunoSEQ multiplex PCR, while the TCRdb copy is restricted to in-frame clones and leaves out a portion. The sample yields more than 350,000 clones, 80% to 90% seen once. The sample taken for sequencing was PBMCs or T cells enriched from blood (not recorded which). These receptors originate from a woman in her forties or fifties who had recovered from COVID-19. The CDR3 runs from the conserved cysteine through the conserved F or W. The order of the fields is D gene, V gene, clone size, J gene, CDR3 DNA, CDR3 protein. The D gene is left open where the match is weak. Expanded clones get a size class; other rows say once, few or many, or leave the size out.

d_gene: .; v_gene: TRBV29-1; abundance: few; j_gene: TRBJ1-5; CDR3nt: TGCAGCGTTGGCGGGGGAAATAGCAATCAGCCCCAGCATTTT; CDR3aa: CSVGGGNSNQPQHF
d_gene: .; v_gene: TRBV24-1; abundance: few; j_gene: TRBJ2-7; CDR3nt: TGTGCCACCAGTGATGGGAGCCGTCGAGGCGAGCAGTACTTC; CDR3aa: CATSDGSRRGEQYF
d_gene: TRBD1; v_gene: TRBV27; abundance: .; j_gene: TRBJ2-7; CDR3nt: TGTGCCAGCAGTCTCCTCACCGGGACAGGTGCCTACGAGCAGTACTTC; CDR3aa: CASSLLTGTGAYEQYF
d_gene: .; v_gene: TRBV7-2; abundance: .; j_gene: TRBJ1-2; CDR3nt: TGTGCCAGCAGCTTAGAGAGTAGGGGTGGCTATGGCTACACCTTC; CDR3aa: CASSLESRGGYGYTF
d_gene: .; v_gene: TRBV11-2; abundance: once; j_gene: TRBJ1-6; CDR3nt: TGTGCCAGCAGCTTAGCCTGGGGCCTGTTTATGGCTTCACCCCTCCACTTT; CDR3aa: CASSLAWGLFMASPLHF
d_gene: .; v_gene: TRBV5-1; abundance: few; j_gene: TRBJ1-4; CDR3nt: TGCGCCAGCAGCCCCGCCGGGGGGGAAAATGAAAAACTGTTTTTT; CDR3aa: CASSPAGGENEKLFF
d_gene: .; v_gene: TRBV24-1; abundance: few; j_gene: TRBJ1-2; CDR3nt: TGTGCCACCAGTGACCCCGCGAGCAGGGGTGGCTACACCTTC; CDR3aa: CATSDPASRGGYTF
d_gene: .; v_gene: TRBV5-5; abundance: .; j_gene: TRBJ1-2; CDR3nt: TGTGCCAGCGCCCTTTCGCCCGGGGAAAACTATGGCTACACCTTC; CDR3aa: CASALSPGENYGYTF
d_gene: TRBD1; v_gene: TRBV13; abundance: once; j_gene: TRBJ1-2; CDR3nt: TGTGCCAGCAGGATCCTACAGGGGCCCCTGGTCTATGGCTACACCTTC; CDR3aa: CASRILQGPLVYGYTF
d_gene: TRBD1; v_gene: TRBV3-1/TRBV3-2; abundance: .; j_gene: TRBJ2-4; CDR3nt: TGTGCCAGCAGCCAGCAGGGACAGGGGAACATTCAGTACTTC; CDR3aa: CASSQQGQGNIQYF
d_gene: .; v_gene: TRBV5-1; abundance: once; j_gene: TRBJ1-2; CDR3nt: TGCGCCACCTCACTCTCCCAGTCCGACCTCGGCAGGGGCTACACCTTC; CDR3aa: CATSLSQSDLGRGYTF
d_gene: TRBD2; v_gene: TRBV7-9; abundance: .; j_gene: TRBJ2-1; CDR3nt: TGTGCCAGCAGCTCGGGGACTAGCGGTTACAATGAGCAGTTCTTC; CDR3aa: CASSSGTSGYNEQFF
d_gene: .; v_gene: TRBV28; abundance: .; j_gene: TRBJ1-4; CDR3nt: TGTGCCAGCACCTCGGTGGTAATAGTAGGGAGGGCTAATGAAAAACTGTTTTTT; CDR3aa: CASTSVVIVGRANEKLFF
d_gene: .; v_gene: TRBV7-6; abundance: .; j_gene: TRBJ1-1; CDR3nt: TGTGCCAGCAGCCCAATCGGAGACTTAAACACTGAAGCTTTCTTT; CDR3aa: CASSPIGDLNTEAFF
d_gene: .; v_gene: TRBV15; abundance: .; j_gene: TRBJ1-2; CDR3nt: TGTGCCACCAGCAGAGATATTACGCCCGGGGATGGTGGCTACACCTTC; CDR3aa: CATSRDITPGDGGYTF
d_gene: .; v_gene: TRBV7-8; abundance: once; j_gene: TRBJ1-6; CDR3nt: TGTGCCAGCAGCTTAGTACAGCCGAATTCACCCCTCCACTTT; CDR3aa: CASSLVQPNSPLHF
d_gene: TRBD1; v_gene: TRBV5-1; abundance: .; j_gene: TRBJ2-5; CDR3nt: TGCGCCAGCGCTAACAGGGGCGGAGAGACCCAGTACTTC; CDR3aa: CASANRGGETQYF
d_gene: .; v_gene: TRBV11-2; abundance: .; j_gene: TRBJ1-6; CDR3nt: TGTGCCAGCAGCTTAGACAGGGGTTCACCCCTCCACTTT; CDR3aa: CASSLDRGSPLHF
d_gene: TRBD2; v_gene: TRBV24-1; abundance: .; j_gene: TRBJ2-7; CDR3nt: TGTGCCACCAGTGATTCGGTCAGGGCGGGGGGGCAGTACTTC; CDR3aa: CATSDSVRAGGQYF
d_gene: .; v_gene: TRBV2; abundance: .; j_gene: TRBJ1-3; CDR3nt: TGTGCCAGCAGTGAATGGAGATCTGGAAACACCATATATTTT; CDR3aa: CASSEWRSGNTIYF
d_gene: .; v_gene: TRBV19; abundance: few; j_gene: TRBJ1-1; CDR3nt: TGTGCCAGTAGTACCGCAGGCGGGAAGACGACTGAAGCTTTCTTT; CDR3aa: CASSTAGGKTTEAFF
d_gene: .; v_gene: TRBV27; abundance: .; j_gene: TRBJ2-3; CDR3nt: TGTGCCAGCACTCCTTTGGGACTTGCTAGCACAGATACGCAGTATTTT; CDR3aa: CASTPLGLASTDTQYF
d_gene: .; v_gene: TRBV7-8; abundance: .; j_gene: TRBJ1-5; CDR3nt: TGTGCCAGCAGCTCCTCCGGAACAGTTAGCAATCAGCCCCAGCATTTT; CDR3aa: CASSSSGTVSNQPQHF
d_gene: TRBD1; v_gene: TRBV28; abundance: .; j_gene: TRBJ2-1; CDR3nt: TGTGCCAGCAGTGATTCCGGGACAGATACCTACAATGAGCAGTTCTTC; CDR3aa: CASSDSGTDTYNEQFF
d_gene: .; v_gene: TRBV9; abundance: .; j_gene: TRBJ2-5; CDR3nt: TGTGCCAGCAATTCGGGGGAAGCGACCCAGTACTTC; CDR3aa: CASNSGEATQYF
d_gene: .; v_gene: TRBV4-3; abundance: .; j_gene: TRBJ1-1; CDR3nt: TGCGCCAGCAGCCAAGAAGGTACGGGTTCCACTGAAGCTTTCTTT; CDR3aa: CASSQEGTGSTEAFF
d_gene: .; v_gene: TRBV11-2; abundance: .; j_gene: TRBJ1-1; CDR3nt: TGTGCCAGCAGCTTACTAGCGGCGAACACTGAAGCTTTCTTT; CDR3aa: CASSLLAANTEAFF
d_gene: TRBD2; v_gene: TRBV24-1; abundance: .; j_gene: TRBJ2-3; CDR3nt: TGTGCCACCAGTGATTCGCGGGGGGGGAGCACAGATACGCAGTATTTT; CDR3aa: CATSDSRGGSTDTQYF
d_gene: TRBD2; v_gene: TRBV11-3; abundance: .; j_gene: TRBJ2-7; CDR3nt: TGTGCCAGCAGCTTGTCTAGCGGGGGGGCCTACGAGCAGTACTTC; CDR3aa: CASSLSSGGAYEQYF
d_gene: TRBD1; v_gene: TRBV13; abundance: .; j_gene: TRBJ1-2; CDR3nt: TGTGCCAGCAGCATCTCAGGGGGCGCAGGGTATGGCTACACCTTC; CDR3aa: CASSISGGAGYGYTF
d_gene: .; v_gene: TRBV15; abundance: .; j_gene: TRBJ2-4; CDR3nt: TGTGCCACCAGCACGGACCGGGACACTCAAAACATTCAGTACTTC; CDR3aa: CATSTDRDTQNIQYF
d_gene: .; v_gene: TRBV12-3/TRBV12-4; abundance: .; j_gene: TRBJ1-6; CDR3nt: TGTGCCAGCGGCAACTATAATTCACCCCTCCACTTT; CDR3aa: CASGNYNSPLHF
d_gene: .; v_gene: TRBV27; abundance: .; j_gene: TRBJ2-2; CDR3nt: TGTGCCAGCAGTTTAGCAGGGCCGAACACCGGGGAGCTGTTTTTT; CDR3aa: CASSLAGPNTGELFF
d_gene: .; v_gene: TRBV3-1/TRBV3-2; abundance: .; j_gene: TRBJ1-2; CDR3nt: TGTGCCAGCAGCCAAGATCTTCGGGGTCCGGAAGGCTACACCTTC; CDR3aa: CASSQDLRGPEGYTF
d_gene: TRBD2; v_gene: TRBV27; abundance: .; j_gene: TRBJ2-7; CDR3nt: TGTGCCGGCAGTTTAACACTAGCGGTCTCCTACGAGCAGTACTTC; CDR3aa: CAGSLTLAVSYEQYF
d_gene: TRBD1; v_gene: TRBV19; abundance: .; j_gene: TRBJ1-6; CDR3nt: TGTGCCAGTAGTCCTCACCGGGACAGAGAGCAAAATTCACCCCTCCACTTT; CDR3aa: CASSPHRDREQNSPLHF
d_gene: .; v_gene: TRBV10-3; abundance: .; j_gene: TRBJ1-5; CDR3nt: TGTGCCATCAGTGAGCAGGGGACCGACAAGCCCCAGCATTTT; CDR3aa: CAISEQGTDKPQHF
d_gene: .; v_gene: TRBV9; abundance: .; j_gene: TRBJ1-1; CDR3nt: TGTGCCAGCAGCGTAGTAAGTAGTCCCACTGAAGCTTTCTTT; CDR3aa: CASSVVSSPTEAFF
d_gene: TRBD1; v_gene: TRBV28; abundance: .; j_gene: TRBJ1-2; CDR3nt: TGTGCCAGCAGTTTAGGCGCTCGAGGGGGCCACACCTTC; CDR3aa: CASSLGARGGHTF
d_gene: .; v_gene: TRBV6-1; abundance: once; j_gene: TRBJ2-4; CDR3nt: TGTGCCAGCAGTGAAGTATCGGGGATGGGCATTCAGTACTTC; CDR3aa: CASSEVSGMGIQYF
d_gene: TRBD1; v_gene: TRBV5-1; abundance: .; j_gene: TRBJ2-1; CDR3nt: TGCGCCAGCAGCTTGCGGGTGGGGCAGGGGGTCACCTACAATGAGCAGTTCTTC; CDR3aa: CASSLRVGQGVTYNEQFF
d_gene: .; v_gene: TRBV12-3/TRBV12-4; abundance: once; j_gene: TRBJ1-1; CDR3nt: TGTGCCAGCAGTTTCGGGGTGGAAGCTTTCTTT; CDR3aa: CASSFGVEAFF
d_gene: .; v_gene: TRBV3-1/TRBV3-2; abundance: .; j_gene: TRBJ1-1; CDR3nt: TGTGCCAGCAGCCAGGGCAGGGCGAACACTGAAGCTTTCTTT; CDR3aa: CASSQGRANTEAFF
d_gene: TRBD1; v_gene: TRBV5-1; abundance: .; j_gene: TRBJ1-5; CDR3nt: TGCGCCAGCAGCTTGGGGGGACAGGGAAATCAGCCCCAGCATTTT; CDR3aa: CASSLGGQGNQPQHF
d_gene: TRBD1; v_gene: TRBV7-2; abundance: .; j_gene: TRBJ1-1; CDR3nt: TGTGCCAGCAGCTTCAGACAGGGGTTTGGGACTGAAGCTTTCTTT; CDR3aa: CASSFRQGFGTEAFF
d_gene: .; v_gene: TRBV5-6; abundance: once; j_gene: TRBJ1-2; CDR3nt: TGTGCCAGCAGCTCCCTCAGTACAGATGGCTACACCTTC; CDR3aa: CASSSLSTDGYTF
d_gene: TRBD1; v_gene: TRBV15; abundance: .; j_gene: TRBJ2-3; CDR3nt: TGTGCCACCAGCAACCCGACAGGGACATTGACAGATACGCAGTATTTT; CDR3aa: CATSNPTGTLTDTQYF
d_gene: TRBD1; v_gene: TRBV6-5; abundance: .; j_gene: TRBJ2-3; CDR3nt: TGTGCAACCAATGACAGGGGTACGCAGTATTTT; CDR3aa: CATNDRGTQYF
d_gene: .; v_gene: TRBV3-1/TRBV3-2; abundance: .; j_gene: TRBJ1-4; CDR3nt: TGTGCCAGCAGCCAAGAAAACCGGAGACAGGTGGATAGTGGAAAACTGTTTTTT; CDR3aa: CASSQENRRQVDSGKLFF
d_gene: TRBD2; v_gene: TRBV28; abundance: .; j_gene: TRBJ2-4; CDR3nt: TGTGCCAGCAGTTTATTGGGGGGGGAGCCCAAAAACATTCAGTACTTC; CDR3aa: CASSLLGGEPKNIQYF
d_gene: .; v_gene: TRBV7-2; abundance: .; j_gene: TRBJ1-2; CDR3nt: TGTGCCAGCAGCTTTGGGCTGGGTGCCCCATATGGCTACACCTTC; CDR3aa: CASSFGLGAPYGYTF
d_gene: TRBD2; v_gene: TRBV23-1; abundance: .; j_gene: TRBJ2-3; CDR3nt: TGCGCCAGCAGTATATCAAGCCGAGCGGGGACAGATACGCAGTATTTT; CDR3aa: CASSISSRAGTDTQYF
d_gene: TRBD2; v_gene: TRBV24-1; abundance: .; j_gene: TRBJ2-3; CDR3nt: TGTGCCACCAGTGATCCTAGCGGGGGAGCAGATACGCAGTATTTT; CDR3aa: CATSDPSGGADTQYF
d_gene: .; v_gene: TRBV2; abundance: many; j_gene: TRBJ1-2; CDR3nt: TGTGCCAGCAGATTTGACAATAACTATGGCTACACCTTC; CDR3aa: CASRFDNNYGYTF
d_gene: .; v_gene: TRBV9; abundance: .; j_gene: TRBJ2-6; CDR3nt: TGTGCCAGCAGCGTAACGCGGGCGGTAGGCGCCAACGTCCTGACTTTC; CDR3aa: CASSVTRAVGANVLTF
d_gene: TRBD1; v_gene: TRBV18; abundance: .; j_gene: TRBJ1-4; CDR3nt: TGTGCCAGCTCACCAACCGGACAGGGAAGCTCGACTAATGAAAAACTGTTTTTT; CDR3aa: CASSPTGQGSSTNEKLFF
d_gene: .; v_gene: TRBV18; abundance: .; j_gene: TRBJ1-6; CDR3nt: TGTGCCAGCTCCCCCGGTTTACGTGGGGCCCTCGAGTCCCTCCACTTT; CDR3aa: CASSPGLRGALESLHF
d_gene: .; v_gene: TRBV30; abundance: .; j_gene: TRBJ1-1; CDR3nt: TGTGCCTGGAGGTTCGCAGGGCTGGGCACTGAAGCTTTCTTT; CDR3aa: CAWRFAGLGTEAFF
d_gene: .; v_gene: TRBV7-8; abundance: .; j_gene: TRBJ1-1; CDR3nt: TGTGCCAGCAGCCCACTAACGACAGCTCCTGGGAACACTGAAGCTTTCTTT; CDR3aa: CASSPLTTAPGNTEAFF